These T cell receptor beta chains were read from a single sample in a study of T cells expressing NK-cell markers. TCRdb reprocessed the 5' RACE reads; each CDR3 protein has one entry and no DNA is given. Its table records roughly 420,000 distinct CDR3 sequences. The sample was blood T cells: a sorted CD56 or NKG2C T cell subset, CD4+ or CD8+ T cells, or bulk PBMC T cells (not recorded which). The receptor set was obtained from a woman aged 18-70 years in good health. Both conserved end residues are part of each CDR3.

V	J	CDR3
TRBV7-3	TRBJ2-1	CASSLMGQGMNEQFF
TRBV19	TRBJ2-5	CASSIAAGIRETQYF
TRBV7-3	TRBJ1-1	CASSPLTGVNTEAFF
TRBV6-5	TRBJ2-4	CASSYRGVENIQYF
TRBV7-9	TRBJ2-1	CASSPDYSEQFF
TRBV20-1	TRBJ2-2	CSARPSNTGELFF
TRBV12-3/TRBV12-4	TRBJ1-1	CASRPDSSEAFF
TRBV7-2	TRBJ1-4	CASSRQRDRRNEKLFF
TRBV7-2	TRBJ2-2	CASSLRTGELFF
TRBV19	TRBJ1-6	CASNSPSYNSPLHF
TRBV4-3	TRBJ1-5	CASSQDVRAVNQPQHF
TRBV12-3/TRBV12-4	TRBJ1-1	CASSFRTAGGTEAFF
TRBV4-3	TRBJ2-6	CASSQGFSSGANVLTF
TRBV2	TRBJ2-2	CASNSARGELFF
TRBV12-5	TRBJ2-1	CASGPGLAGPWHEQFF